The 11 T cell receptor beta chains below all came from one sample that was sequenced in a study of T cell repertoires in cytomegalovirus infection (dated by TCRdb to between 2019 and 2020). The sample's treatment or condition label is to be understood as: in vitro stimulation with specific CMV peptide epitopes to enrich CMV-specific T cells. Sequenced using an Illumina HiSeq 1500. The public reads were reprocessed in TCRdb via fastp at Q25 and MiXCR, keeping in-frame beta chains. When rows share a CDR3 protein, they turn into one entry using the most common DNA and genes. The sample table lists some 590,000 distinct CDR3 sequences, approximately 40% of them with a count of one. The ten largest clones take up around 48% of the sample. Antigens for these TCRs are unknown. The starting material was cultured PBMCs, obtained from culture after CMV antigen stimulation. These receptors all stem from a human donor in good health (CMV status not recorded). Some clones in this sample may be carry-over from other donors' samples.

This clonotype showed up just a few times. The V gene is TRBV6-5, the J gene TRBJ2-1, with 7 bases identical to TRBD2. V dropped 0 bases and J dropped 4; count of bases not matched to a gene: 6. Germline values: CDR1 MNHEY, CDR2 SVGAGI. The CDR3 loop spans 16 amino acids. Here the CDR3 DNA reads TGTGCCAGCAGTTACTCGAATGTGGGAGGGTACAATGAGCAGTTCTTC. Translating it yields CASSYSNVGGYNEQFF.

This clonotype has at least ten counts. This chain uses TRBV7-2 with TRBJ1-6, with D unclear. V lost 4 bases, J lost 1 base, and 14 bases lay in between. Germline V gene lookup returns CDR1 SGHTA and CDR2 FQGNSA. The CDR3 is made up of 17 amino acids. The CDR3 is CASSSPRFGSYNSPLHF. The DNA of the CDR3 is TGTGCCAGCAGCTCCCCGAGGTTTGGATCCTATAATTCACCCCTCCACTTT.

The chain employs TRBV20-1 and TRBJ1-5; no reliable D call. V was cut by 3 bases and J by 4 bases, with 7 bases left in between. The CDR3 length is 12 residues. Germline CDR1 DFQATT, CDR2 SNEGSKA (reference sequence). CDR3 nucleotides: TGCAGTGCTAGTCAAGGGAATCAGCCCCAGCATTTT. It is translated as CSASQGNQPQHF.

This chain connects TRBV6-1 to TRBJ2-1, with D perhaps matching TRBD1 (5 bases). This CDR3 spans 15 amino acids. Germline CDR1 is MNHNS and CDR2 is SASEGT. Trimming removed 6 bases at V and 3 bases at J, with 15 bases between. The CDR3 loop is CASRGNRRRYNEQFF. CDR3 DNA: TGTGCCAGCAGGGGGAACAGGAGACGCTACAATGAGCAGTTCTTC.

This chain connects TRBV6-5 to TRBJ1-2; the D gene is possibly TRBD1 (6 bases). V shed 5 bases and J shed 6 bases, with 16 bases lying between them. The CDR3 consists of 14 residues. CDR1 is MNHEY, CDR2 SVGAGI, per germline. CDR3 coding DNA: TGTGCCAGCAGTCCCACGAGGGGGAGGAATGGCTACACCTTC. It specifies CASSPTRGRNGYTF.

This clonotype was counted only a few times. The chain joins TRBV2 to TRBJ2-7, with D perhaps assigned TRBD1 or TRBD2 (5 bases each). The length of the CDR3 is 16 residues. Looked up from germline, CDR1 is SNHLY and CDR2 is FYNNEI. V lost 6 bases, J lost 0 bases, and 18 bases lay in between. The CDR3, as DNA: TGTGCCAGCAGCACGGAAGCTGCAGGGAGCTCCTACGAGCAGTACTTC. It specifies CASSTEAAGSSYEQYF.

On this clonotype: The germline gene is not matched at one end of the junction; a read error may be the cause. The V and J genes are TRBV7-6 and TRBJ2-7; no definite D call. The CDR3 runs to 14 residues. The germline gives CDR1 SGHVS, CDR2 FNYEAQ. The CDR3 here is CVSSLVEFSYEQSF. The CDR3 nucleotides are TGTGTCAGCAGCTTAGTCGAGTTCAGTTACGAGCAGTCCTTC.

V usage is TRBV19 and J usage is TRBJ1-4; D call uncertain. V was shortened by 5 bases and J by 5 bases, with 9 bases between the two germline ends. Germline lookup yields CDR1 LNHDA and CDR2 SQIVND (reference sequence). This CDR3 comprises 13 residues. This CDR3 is CASSPRINEKLFF. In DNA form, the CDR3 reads TGTGCCAGTAGTCCGAGAATCAATGAAAAACTGTTTTTT.

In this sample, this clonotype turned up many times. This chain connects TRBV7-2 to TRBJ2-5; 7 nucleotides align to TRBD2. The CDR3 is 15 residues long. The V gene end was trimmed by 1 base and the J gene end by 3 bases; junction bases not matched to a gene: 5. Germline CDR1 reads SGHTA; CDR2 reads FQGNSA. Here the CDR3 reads CASSLGAGAEETQYF. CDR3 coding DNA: TGTGCCAGCAGCTTAGGGGCGGGAGCGGAAGAGACCCAGTACTTC.

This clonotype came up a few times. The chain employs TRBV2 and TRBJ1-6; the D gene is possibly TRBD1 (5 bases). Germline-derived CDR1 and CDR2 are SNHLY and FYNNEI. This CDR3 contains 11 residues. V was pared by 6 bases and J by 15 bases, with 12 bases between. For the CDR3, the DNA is TGTGCCAGCAGCCTACAGGATCTCCTCCACTTT. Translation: CASSLQDLLHF.

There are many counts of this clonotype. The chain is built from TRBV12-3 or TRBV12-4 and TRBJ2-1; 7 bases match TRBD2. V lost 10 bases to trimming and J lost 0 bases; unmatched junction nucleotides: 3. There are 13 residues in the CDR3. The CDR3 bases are TGTGCCACCGGGGGGTCCTCCTACAATGAGCAGTTCTTC. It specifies CATGGSSYNEQFF.